This T cell receptor beta chain was retrieved from a study of T cell responses to AZD1222 COVID-19 vaccine. Study-wide findings and caveats: Mapped onto spike, vaccine-associated CD4 TCRs spanned it and were dominant at 160-218 and 743-854.

This table comes from immunoSEQ multiplex PCR, and its TCRdb copy is limited to in-frame clones, with some not included. Of 110,000 or so clones listed, about 89% are singletons. With respect to this clone: Its target is unknown.

The sequenced sample was peripheral blood, obtained 28 days after the second AZD1222 dose. This clonotype was sampled from an adult who received the AZD1222 COVID-19 vaccine.

CDR3: CTSSQDGPSGIYEQYF. In nucleotides, the CDR3 is TGCACCAGCAGCCAAGATGGGCCTAGCGGGATCTACGAGCAGTACTTC. The V and J genes are TRBV1 and TRBJ2-7; the table calls TRBD2, which could not be checked here. TRBV1 is marked as a pseudogene. The CDR3 runs 16 residues.